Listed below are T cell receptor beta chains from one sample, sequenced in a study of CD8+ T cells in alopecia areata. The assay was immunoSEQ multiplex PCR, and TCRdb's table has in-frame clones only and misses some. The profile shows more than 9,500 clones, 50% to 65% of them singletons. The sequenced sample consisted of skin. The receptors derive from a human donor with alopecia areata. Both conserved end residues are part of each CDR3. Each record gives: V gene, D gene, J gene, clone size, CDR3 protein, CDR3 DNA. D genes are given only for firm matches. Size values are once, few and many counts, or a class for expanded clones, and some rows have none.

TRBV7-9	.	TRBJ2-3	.	CASSLGSALLTDTQYF	TGTGCCAGCAGCTTAGGGTCGGCCCTCCTCACAGATACGCAGTATTTT
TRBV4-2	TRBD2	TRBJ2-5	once	CASSQVSSGGRETQYF	TGTGCCAGCAGCCAAGTCTCTAGCGGGGGACGGGAGACCCAGTACTTC
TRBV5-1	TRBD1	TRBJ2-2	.	CASSSDRLAGELFF	TGCGCCAGCAGCTCGGACAGGCTTGCCGGGGAGCTGTTTTTT
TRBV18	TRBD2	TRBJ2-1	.	CASSPAGGVNNEQFF	TGTGCCAGCTCACCTGCGGGAGGGGTCAACAATGAGCAGTTCTTC
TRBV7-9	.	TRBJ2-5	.	CASSLGGDSGTQYF	TGTGCCAGCAGCTTAGGGGGGGACAGCGGGACCCAGTACTTC
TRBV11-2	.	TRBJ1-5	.	CASSLSDNQPQHF	TGTGCCAGCAGCTTGTCAGATAATCAGCCCCAGCATTTT
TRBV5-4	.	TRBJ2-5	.	CASSLTLETQYF	TGTGCCAGCAGCTTAACGCTAGAGACCCAGTACTTC
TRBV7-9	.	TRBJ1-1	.	CASSIGLGANTEAFF	TGTGCCAGCAGCATTGGCCTTGGAGCGAACACTGAAGCTTTCTTT
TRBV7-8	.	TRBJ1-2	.	CASSLDGGRRGYTF	TGTGCCAGCAGCTTAGATGGGGGGCGCCGGGGCTACACCTTC
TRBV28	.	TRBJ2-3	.	CASAGDTDTQYF	TGTGCCAGCGCCGGCGACACAGATACGCAGTATTTT
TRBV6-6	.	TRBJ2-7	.	CASSLNRDNEQYF	TGTGCCAGCAGCTTAAACAGGGATAACGAGCAGTACTTC
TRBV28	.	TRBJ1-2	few	CASSINYGYTF	TGTGCCAGCAGTATTAACTATGGCTACACCTTC
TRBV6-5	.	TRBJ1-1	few	CASSYRGYTEAFF	TGTGCCAGCAGTTACAGGGGTTACACTGAAGCTTTCTTT
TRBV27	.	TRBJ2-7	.	CASSLSVNYEQYF	TGTGCCAGCAGTTTATCTGTCAACTACGAGCAGTACTTC
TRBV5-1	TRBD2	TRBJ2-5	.	CASSLLPGLDTGLETQYF	TGCGCCAGCAGCTTGCTTCCCGGACTAGATACGGGTTTGGAGACCCAGTACTTC
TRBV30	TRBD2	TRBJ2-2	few	CAWNFLAGTGELFF	TGTGCCTGGAATTTTTTAGCGGGCACCGGGGAGCTGTTTTTT
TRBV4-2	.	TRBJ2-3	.	CASSHLGHTADTDTQYF	TGTGCCAGCAGCCACCTGGGCCATACGGCCGACACAGATACGCAGTATTTT
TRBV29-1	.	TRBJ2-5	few	CSVESGPGETQYF	TGCAGCGTTGAAAGCGGGCCAGGGGAGACCCAGTACTTC